This TCR beta chain came from a study of shared clonotypes between healthy human individuals. Study information: Aged 18 to 49, the donors were two women and three men. Overall study results and limits: Naive subsets usually exceeded memory subsets in estimated richness. When compared with the clonotypes that were shared by all four sorted-subset donors, the non-shared clonotypes turned out to have lower generation probabilities.

The CDR3 covers 13 residues. The V gene's germline CDR1 is SSHAT and CDR2 FNYEAQ (reference sequence). Selected positively for CCR7 and CD45RO-negative, naive CD8 cells excluded terminally differentiated effector memory CD45RA+ cells. A note on this clone: Its antigen is not known. At one boundary the junction diverges from the germline segment, which might be a read error.

How the authors handled the data: Junction-only immunoSEQ data arrived without quality scores, meaning filtering differed. TCRdb's copy holds only in-frame clones and misses some; the assay was immunoSEQ multiplex PCR. That table gives V, J and clone size, and the DNA gave D and trimming. This sample has under 2,000,000 clones, with about 95% found just once. The receptor's source is a man between 18 and 35 years old in good health. Sample: naive CD8+ T cells sorted from blood. This chain connects TRBV7-7 to TRBJ2-7, with D unclear. This CDR3 reads CASSPVEGHEQYF. The CDR3 DNA follows: TGTGCTAGCAGCCCCGTGGAAGGACACGAGCAGTACTTC.